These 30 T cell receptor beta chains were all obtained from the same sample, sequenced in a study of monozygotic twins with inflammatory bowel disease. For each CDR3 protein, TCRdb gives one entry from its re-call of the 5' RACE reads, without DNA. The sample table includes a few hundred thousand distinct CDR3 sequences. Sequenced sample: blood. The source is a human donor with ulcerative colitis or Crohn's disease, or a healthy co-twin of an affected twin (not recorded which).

The CDR3 protein is CASSLRLAGGETQYF. The chain joins TRBV4-1 to TRBJ2-5; TCRdb proposes TRBD2, but this gene call is untestable without DNA. Germline assignment: CDR1 MGHRA and CDR2 YSYEKL. The CDR3 covers 15 residues.

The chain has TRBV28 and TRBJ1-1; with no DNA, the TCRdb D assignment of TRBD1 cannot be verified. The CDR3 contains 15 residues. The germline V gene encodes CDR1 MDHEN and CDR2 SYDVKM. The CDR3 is CASSPTRVPLTEAFF.

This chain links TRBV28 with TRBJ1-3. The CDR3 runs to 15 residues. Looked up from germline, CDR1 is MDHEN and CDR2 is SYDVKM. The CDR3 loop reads CASSPPTFSGNTIYF.

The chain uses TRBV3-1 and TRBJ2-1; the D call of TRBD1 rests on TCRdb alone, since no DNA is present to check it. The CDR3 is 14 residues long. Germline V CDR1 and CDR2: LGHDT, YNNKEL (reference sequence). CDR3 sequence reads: CASSLEGGSNEQFF.

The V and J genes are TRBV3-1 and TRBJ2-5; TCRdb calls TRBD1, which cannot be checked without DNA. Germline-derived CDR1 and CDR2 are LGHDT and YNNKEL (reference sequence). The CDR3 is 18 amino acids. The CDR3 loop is CASSTNGKGSTGQETQYF.

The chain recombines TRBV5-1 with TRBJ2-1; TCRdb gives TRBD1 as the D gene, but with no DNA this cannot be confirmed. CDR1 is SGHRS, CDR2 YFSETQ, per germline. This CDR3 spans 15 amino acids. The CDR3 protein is CASSLAGTDYNEQFF.

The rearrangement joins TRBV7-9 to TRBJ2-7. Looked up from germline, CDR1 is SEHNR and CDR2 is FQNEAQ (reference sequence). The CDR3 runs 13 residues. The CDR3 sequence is CASSGRTSYEQYF. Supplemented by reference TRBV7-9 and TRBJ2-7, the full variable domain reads DTGVSQNPRHKITKRGQNVTFRCDPISEHNRLYWYRQTLGQGPEFLTYFQNEAQLEKSRLLSDRFSAERPKGSFSTLEIQRTEQGDSAMYLCASSGRTSYEQYFGPGTRLTVT.

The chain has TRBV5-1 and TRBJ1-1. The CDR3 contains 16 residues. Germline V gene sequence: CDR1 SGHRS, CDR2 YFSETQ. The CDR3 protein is CASSLSGDVMNTEAFF.

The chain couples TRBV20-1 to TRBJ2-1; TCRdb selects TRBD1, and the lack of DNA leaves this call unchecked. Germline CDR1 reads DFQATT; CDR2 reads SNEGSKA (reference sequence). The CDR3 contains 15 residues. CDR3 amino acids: CSAREGGGSYNEQFF.

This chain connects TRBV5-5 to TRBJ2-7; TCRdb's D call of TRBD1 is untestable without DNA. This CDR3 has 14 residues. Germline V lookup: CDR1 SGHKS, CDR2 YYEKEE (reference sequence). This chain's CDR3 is CASASGARPYEQYF.

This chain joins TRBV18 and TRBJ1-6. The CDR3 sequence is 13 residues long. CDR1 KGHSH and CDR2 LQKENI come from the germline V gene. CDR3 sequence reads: CASSADVQWTLHF.

This CDR3 is CASRLSGVRAYEQYF. The rearrangement links TRBV6-2 or TRBV6-3 to TRBJ2-7; TCRdb lists TRBD2, though no DNA is available to test this call. The CDR3 runs 15 residues. The germline CDR1 and CDR2 sequences are MNHEY and SVGEGT.

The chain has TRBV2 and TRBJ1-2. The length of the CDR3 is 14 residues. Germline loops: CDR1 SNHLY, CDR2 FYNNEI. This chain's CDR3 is CASSGTGIDYGYTF.

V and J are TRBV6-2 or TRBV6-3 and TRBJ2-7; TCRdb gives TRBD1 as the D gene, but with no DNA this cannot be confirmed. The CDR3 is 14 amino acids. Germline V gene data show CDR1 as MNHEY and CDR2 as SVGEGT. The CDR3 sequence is CASRRRSHRNEQYF.

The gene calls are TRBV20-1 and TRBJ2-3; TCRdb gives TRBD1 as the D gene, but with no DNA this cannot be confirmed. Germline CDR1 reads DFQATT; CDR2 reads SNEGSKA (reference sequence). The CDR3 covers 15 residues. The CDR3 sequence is CSARDLAGELDTQYF.

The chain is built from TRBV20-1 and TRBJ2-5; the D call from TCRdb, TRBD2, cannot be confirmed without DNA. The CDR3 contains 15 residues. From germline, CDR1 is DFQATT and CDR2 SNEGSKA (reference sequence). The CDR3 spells CSAPAGGPFQETQYF.

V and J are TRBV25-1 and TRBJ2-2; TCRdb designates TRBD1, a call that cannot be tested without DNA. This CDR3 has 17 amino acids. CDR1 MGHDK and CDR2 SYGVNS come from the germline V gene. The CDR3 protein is CASSDPPGRMNTGELFF.

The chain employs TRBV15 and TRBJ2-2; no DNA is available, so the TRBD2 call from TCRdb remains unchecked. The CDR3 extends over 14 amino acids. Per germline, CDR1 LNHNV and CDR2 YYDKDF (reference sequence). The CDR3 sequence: CATSREAGVGELFF.

The CDR3 here is CASSLKREGRGLNEQFF. The V call is TRBV5-8, the J call TRBJ2-1; TCRdb reports TRBD1, a call that lacks DNA to check it against. The CDR3 has 17 residues. The germline gives CDR1 SGHTS, CDR2 YDEGEE.

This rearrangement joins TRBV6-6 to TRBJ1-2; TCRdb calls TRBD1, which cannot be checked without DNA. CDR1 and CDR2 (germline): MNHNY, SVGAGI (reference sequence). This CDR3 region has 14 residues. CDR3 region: CASSSGTGVLGYTF.

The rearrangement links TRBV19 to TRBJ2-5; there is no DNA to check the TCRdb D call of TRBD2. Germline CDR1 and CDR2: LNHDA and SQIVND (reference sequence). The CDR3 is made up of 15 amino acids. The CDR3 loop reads CASSMSSGSGETQYF.

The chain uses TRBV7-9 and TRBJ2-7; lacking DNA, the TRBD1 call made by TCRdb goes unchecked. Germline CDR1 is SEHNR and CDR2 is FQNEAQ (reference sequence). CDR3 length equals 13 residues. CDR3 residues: CASSSGTVTEQYF.

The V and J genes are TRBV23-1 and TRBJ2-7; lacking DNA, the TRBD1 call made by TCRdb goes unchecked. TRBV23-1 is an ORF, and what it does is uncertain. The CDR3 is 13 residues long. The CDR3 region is CASRNRDRGEQYF.

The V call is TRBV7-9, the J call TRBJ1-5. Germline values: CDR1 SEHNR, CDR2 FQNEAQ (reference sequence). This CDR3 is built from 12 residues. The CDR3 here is CASSVGDQPQHF.

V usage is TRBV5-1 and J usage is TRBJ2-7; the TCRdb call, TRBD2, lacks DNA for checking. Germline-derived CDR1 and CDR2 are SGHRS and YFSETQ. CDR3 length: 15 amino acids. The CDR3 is CASSLLAGAEYEQYF.

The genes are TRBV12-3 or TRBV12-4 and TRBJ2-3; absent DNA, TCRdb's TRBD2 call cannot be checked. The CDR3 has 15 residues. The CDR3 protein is CASSPGLAGADTQYF.

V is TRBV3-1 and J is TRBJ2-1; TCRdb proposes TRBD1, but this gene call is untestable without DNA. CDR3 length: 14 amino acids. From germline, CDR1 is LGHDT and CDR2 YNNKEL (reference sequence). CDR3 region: CASSGDRDYNEQFF.

CDR3 sequence reads: CSAPPQRDYNEQFF. This chain joins TRBV20-1 and TRBJ2-1; absent DNA, TCRdb's TRBD2 call cannot be checked. This CDR3 has 14 amino acids. CDR1 is DFQATT, CDR2 SNEGSKA, per germline (reference sequence).

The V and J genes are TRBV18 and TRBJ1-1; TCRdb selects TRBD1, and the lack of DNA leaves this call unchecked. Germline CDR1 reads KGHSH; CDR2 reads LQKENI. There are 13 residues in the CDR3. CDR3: CASSPPVQAAAFF.

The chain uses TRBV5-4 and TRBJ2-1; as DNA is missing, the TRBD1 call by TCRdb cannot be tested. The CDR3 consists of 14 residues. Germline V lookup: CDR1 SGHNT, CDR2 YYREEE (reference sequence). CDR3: CASSFPGTINEQFF.